This T cell receptor beta chain was recovered during a study of human T cells and chemical hapten exposure. Ten or more counts support this clonotype. The antigen remains unidentified. The CDR3 runs to 16 residues. The time point denotes: patch test 3, about 24 weeks after DPC sensitization. As to treatment: therapeutic diphenylcyclopropenone sensitization with weekly scalp DPC. Unfractionated whole blood yielded total RNA. TCRdb reanalysed the RACE reads using MiXCR and keeps one entry per CDR3 protein. The table shows about 82,000 distinct CDR3 sequences, with roughly 13% occurring only once. Study-wide findings and caveats: A positive correlation with patch test score was shown by PT1 expanded TCR counts.

V and J are TRBV21-1 and TRBJ2-2; the D call in the table, TRBD2, was not verified against the DNA. TRBV21-1 is shown as a pseudogene. The source material was whole blood, sampled in connection with sensitization to the hapten diphenylcyclopropenone (DPC). The sequence came from a woman aged 50 to 60 with alopecia areata. Some clones in this sample may be carry-over from other donors' samples. In DNA form, the CDR3 reads TGTGCCAGTCCTCTTAGCGGGTTCGCGAACACCGGGGAGCTGTTTTTT. Amino acid sequence: CASPLSGFANTGELFF.